The 29 T cell receptor beta chains below were found in one sample sequenced in a study of blood T cell repertoires in COVID-19. Assay: immunoSEQ multiplex PCR; the TCRdb copy retains only in-frame clones and omits some. The data contain a few hundred thousand clones, around 85% of them seen just once; the ten biggest clones take up around 3.7%. The sequencing sample was made of peripheral blood. The receptor source for this set is a woman in her forties or fifties with active or convalescent COVID-19.

The V gene is TRBV2, the J gene TRBJ2-1, with 7 bases lining up with TRBD2. J gave up 1 base and V 6 bases, and 3 bases lay outside the gene matches. The CDR3 loop spans 14 amino acids. Germline loops: CDR1 SNHLY, CDR2 FYNNEI. The CDR3, as DNA: TGTGCCAGCAGAGCGGGATCGTCCTACAATGAGCAGTTCTTC. The encoded protein is CASRAGSSYNEQFF.

There are a few counts of this clone. The chain joins TRBV6-4 to TRBJ2-3, with 9 positions matching TRBD2. The CDR3 covers 15 residues. CDR1 is MRHNA, CDR2 SNTAGT, per germline. V lost 2 bases, J lost 3 bases, and 3 bases stayed unmatched. The CDR3, as DNA: TGTGCCAGCAGTGACGCGGGAGGGCCGACAGATACGCAGTATTTT. Its protein is CASSDAGGPTDTQYF.

The rearrangement uses TRBV29-1 and TRBJ1-3; weak D call: TRBD1 (6 bases). Trimming left V 7 bases short and J 15 bases short, with 19 bases between. CDR3 length equals 11 residues. The germline gives CDR1 SQVTM, CDR2 ANQGSEA. This CDR3 is CSALGAGFKYF. CDR3 nucleotides: TGCAGCGCCCTGGGGGCTGGGTTCAAATATTTT.

The rearrangement uses TRBV19 and TRBJ2-3; D might be TRBD2 (5 bases). Per germline, CDR1 LNHDA and CDR2 SQIVND (reference sequence). V was cut by 1 base and J by 6 bases, with 14 bases left in between. The CDR3 is made up of 15 amino acids. The CDR3 is CASSIAGHWEDTQYF. For the CDR3, the DNA is TGTGCCAGTAGTATAGCTGGCCACTGGGAGGATACGCAGTATTTT.

This clone was observed a handful of times. The chain couples TRBV18 to TRBJ1-5; 8 bases align to TRBD1. From germline, CDR1 is KGHSH and CDR2 LQKENI. V was pared by 6 bases and J by 3 bases, with 7 bases of the junction left unmatched. CDR3 length: 15 residues. DNA of the CDR3: TGTGCCAGCTCTCAGGACAGGGAGGACAATCAGCCCCAGCATTTT. It encodes CASSQDREDNQPQHF.

The V gene is TRBV6-5, the J gene TRBJ1-5, with 7 bases that match TRBD1. The V gene's germline CDR1 is MNHEY and CDR2 SVGAGI. With V trimmed by 7 bases and J by 7 bases, 10 bases remained unmatched. The CDR3 totals 14 residues. CDR3 bases: TGTGCCAGCAAGGCGACAGGGAGGAGGCAGCCCCAGCATTTT. Its translation is CASKATGRRQPQHF.

The V and J genes are TRBV11-1 and TRBJ2-1; 11 positions match TRBD2. The CDR3 sequence is 15 residues long. Germline V lookup: CDR1 SGHAT, CDR2 FQDESV (reference sequence). V dropped 4 bases and J dropped 9; count of bases not matched to a gene: 8. The CDR3 DNA sequence: TGTGCCAGCAGCTCACCGACTAGCGGGAATTCTGAGCAGTTCTTC. Amino acid sequence: CASSSPTSGNSEQFF.

The chain recombines TRBV9 with TRBJ2-5; TRBD2 might be the D (6 bases). Germline CDR1 reads SGDLS; CDR2 reads YYNGEE. V dropped 4 bases and J dropped 5 bases, with 18 bases sitting between them. The CDR3 is 15 amino acids. CDR3: CASSPGGLARETQYF. DNA for the CDR3: TGTGCCAGCAGCCCTGGGGGACTCGCCAGGGAGACCCAGTACTTC.

V gene TRBV5-1 combines with J gene TRBJ2-1, with D perhaps matching TRBD2 (6 bases). Germline V gene data show CDR1 as SGHRS and CDR2 as YFSETQ. The length of the CDR3 is 14 residues. V was clipped by 0 bases and J by 9 bases, with 13 bases between them. For the CDR3, the DNA is TGCGCCAGCAGCTTGGTCAGGTCCGGGGGTGAGCAGTTCTTC. This encodes CASSLVRSGGEQFF.

The V and J genes are TRBV7-9 and TRBJ2-7, with D possibly being TRBD2 (5 bases). The germline V and J ends were trimmed by 5 bases and 4 bases, with 12 bases remaining between them. Germline V gene sequence: CDR1 SEHNR, CDR2 FQNEAQ (reference sequence). The CDR3 is 13 amino acids. CDR3 in DNA: TGTGCCAGCAGCCCGGACGGGATTTACGAGCAGTACTTC. Protein product: CASSPDGIYEQYF.

V gene TRBV2 combines with J gene TRBJ2-1; maybe TRBD1 (5 bases). Germline values: CDR1 SNHLY, CDR2 FYNNEI. The ends were cut back, 10 bases at V and 3 bases at J, with 7 bases in the middle. The CDR3 loop spans 11 amino acids. CDR3 residues: CATQDYNEQFF. CDR3 in DNA: TGTGCCACACAGGACTACAATGAGCAGTTCTTC.

The gene calls are TRBV9 and TRBJ1-2, with D possibly being TRBD1 (6 bases). V lost 4 bases and J lost 2, with 12 bases in between. This CDR3 has 14 residues. Per germline, CDR1 SGDLS and CDR2 YYNGEE. CDR3: CASSLTTGNYGYTF. The DNA for the CDR3 is TGTGCCAGCAGCCTCACGACAGGCAACTATGGCTACACCTTC.

The chain recombines TRBV4-2 with TRBJ1-2, with D unclear. V gave up 6 bases and J gave up 0 bases, with 14 bases separating them. This CDR3 is built from 15 residues. Germline CDR1 is LGHNA and CDR2 is YNFKEQ. DNA of the CDR3: TGTGCCAGCAGTAAAGATCCAAGAGCTAACTATGGCTACACCTTC. It encodes CASSKDPRANYGYTF.

This chain links TRBV28 with TRBJ2-5; TRBD2 is a possible D gene (7 bases). Germline V gene data show CDR1 as MDHEN and CDR2 as SYDVKM. This CDR3 contains 14 residues. Trimming removed 6 bases from V and 5 bases from J, with 16 bases in between. The CDR3 sequence is CASRPTQGGETQYF. The CDR3 coding sequence is TGTGCCAGCAGGCCAACACAGGGAGGGGAGACCCAGTACTTC. The full variable domain, completed using reference TRBV28 and TRBJ2-5, is DVKVTQSSRYLVKRTGEKVFLECVQDMDHENMFWYRQDPGLGLRLIYFSYDVKMKEKGDIPEGYSVSREKKERFSLILESASTNQTSMYLCASRPTQGGETQYFGPGTRLLVL.

The chain combines TRBV7-9 with TRBJ1-2, with D perhaps matching TRBD1 (5 bases). The length of the CDR3 is 14 residues. V lost 1 base to trimming and J lost 4 bases, with 10 bases between them. The germline V gene has CDR1 SEHNR and CDR2 FQNEAQ (reference sequence). The CDR3 sequence is CASSLEGFSYGYTF. CDR3 DNA sequence: TGTGCCAGCAGCTTAGAGGGGTTCAGCTATGGCTACACCTTC.

This clone was counted a few times. The chain joins TRBV19 to TRBJ1-2; 7 bases match TRBD1. Germline V gives CDR1 LNHDA, CDR2 SQIVND (reference sequence). The V and J ends lost 1 base and 7 bases, in that order; junction bases with no gene match: 9. The CDR3 is 15 amino acids. In nucleotides, the CDR3 is TGTGCCAGTAGTATAGCCGGACAGGCTCAAACTGGCTACACCTTC. Protein sequence: CASSIAGQAQTGYTF.

The chain combines TRBV27 with TRBJ2-3; 12 nucleotides agree with TRBD2. Per germline, CDR1 MNHEY and CDR2 SMNVEV (reference sequence). J gave up 3 bases and V 3 bases, and 16 bases lay outside the gene matches. The CDR3 runs to 20 residues. The CDR3 protein is CASSFPTQTSGRGVTDTQYF. CDR3 in DNA: TGTGCCAGCAGTTTCCCCACCCAGACTAGCGGGAGAGGGGTAACAGATACGCAGTATTTT.

The CDR3 region is CASSSTNRDLHEKLFF. The CDR3 DNA follows: TGTGCCAGCAGTTCCACCAACAGGGATCTCCATGAAAAACTGTTTTTT. The chain employs TRBV28 and TRBJ1-4; perhaps TRBD1 as D (6 bases). Germline assignment: CDR1 MDHEN and CDR2 SYDVKM. The CDR3 length is 16 residues. Trimming shortened V by 4 bases and J by 6 bases, and 18 bases separated the two germline ends.

The chain links TRBV7-3 to TRBJ1-2; TRBD1 matches at 7 bases. The germline V gene encodes CDR1 SGHTA and CDR2 FQGTGA. The CDR3 consists of 13 residues. The V gene end was trimmed by 8 bases and the J gene end by 4 bases; junction bases not matched to a gene: 7. In DNA form, the CDR3 reads TGTGCCAGCGCCCCCCGGGACAGCTATGGCTACACCTTC. This gives the protein CASAPRDSYGYTF.

The genes are TRBV25-1 and TRBJ1-2; perhaps TRBD1 as D (5 bases). Looked up from germline, CDR1 is MGHDK and CDR2 is SYGVNS. This CDR3 contains 13 residues. The V and J ends lost 3 bases and 8 bases respectively, with 13 bases between them. The CDR3 sequence is CASSDWRRDGYTF. The CDR3 region has the DNA TGTGCCAGCAGTGATTGGAGGCGGGACGGCTACACCTTC.

This clone was recorded a few times. The rearrangement joins TRBV24-1 to TRBJ2-3; 12 bases match TRBD2. CDR1 and CDR2 (germline): KGHDR, SFDVKD. The ends lost 4 bases at V and 3 bases at J; junction bases unmatched: 7. The CDR3 totals 17 residues. CDR3 loop: CATSDLLAGGPTDTQYF. The DNA of the CDR3 is TGTGCCACCAGTGACCTCCTAGCGGGAGGGCCTACAGATACGCAGTATTTT.

The chain links TRBV2 to TRBJ2-5; 8 nucleotides agree with TRBD1. V gave up 7 bases and J gave up 5 bases; unmatched junction bases: 6. The CDR3 extends over 13 amino acids. CDR1 and CDR2 from the germline V gene are SNHLY and FYNNEI. The CDR3 loop is CASMPGGSETQYF. The CDR3, as DNA: TGTGCCAGCATGCCAGGGGGCTCTGAGACCCAGTACTTC.

This clone has only one observation. The chain is built from TRBV5-1 and TRBJ2-3; 10 bases align to TRBD2. With V trimmed by 0 bases and J by 7 bases, 17 bases remained unmatched. CDR3 length equals 19 residues. CDR1 and CDR2 (germline): SGHRS, YFSETQ. In DNA, the CDR3 is TGCGCCAGCAGCTTGGGTTTGCGGTCTGGGGCTAGCGGGGGAAATACGCAGTATTTT. Its translation: CASSLGLRSGASGGNTQYF.

This CDR3 is CASSASRDRGREQYF. The CDR3 DNA reads TGTGCCAGCAGCGCCTCCCGGGACAGGGGGAGGGAGCAGTACTTC. The chain combines TRBV7-2 with TRBJ2-7; TRBD1 matches 11 bases. The length of the CDR3 is 15 residues. CDR1 is SGHTA, CDR2 FQGNSA, per germline. Germline trimming cut 5 bases from V and 7 bases from J; bases unmatched to any gene: 10.

This clone appeared a few times. Here the CDR3 DNA reads TGTGCCAGCAGTTACCGGGACAGGGCGGGTTCACCCCTCCACTTT. Its translation is CASSYRDRAGSPLHF. This rearrangement joins TRBV28 to TRBJ1-6, with 9 bases aligning to TRBD1. The germline gives CDR1 MDHEN, CDR2 SYDVKM. The CDR3 spans 15 residues. Trimming removed 4 bases from V and 9 bases from J; junction bases left unmatched: 7. Full variable domain (missing parts from reference TRBV28 and TRBJ1-6): DVKVTQSSRYLVKRTGEKVFLECVQDMDHENMFWYRQDPGLGLRLIYFSYDVKMKEKGDIPEGYSVSREKKERFSLILESASTNQTSMYLCASSYRDRAGSPLHFGNGTRLTVT.

This clone was seen once. The chain carries TRBV19 and TRBJ2-1, with TRBD2 as a possible D gene (5 bases). This CDR3 is 15 amino acids long. In germline, CDR1 is LNHDA, CDR2 SQIVND (reference sequence). V was shortened by 5 bases and J by 8 bases, with 19 bases between the two germline ends. The DNA for the CDR3 is TGTGCCAGTAGTGTCCGGGAACCGGCGACCCATGAGCAGTTCTTC. Protein sequence: CASSVREPATHEQFF.

V gene TRBV5-4 combines with J gene TRBJ2-5; 10 bases agree with TRBD2. CDR1 is SGHNT and CDR2 is YYREEE in the germline V gene (reference sequence). The CDR3 totals 14 residues. V shed 3 bases, J shed 7 bases, and the junction held 6 bases outside the gene matches. CDR3 sequence (DNA): TGTGCCAGCAGCTCCCAAGCGGGAGGGGGGACCCAGTACTTC. This encodes CASSSQAGGGTQYF.

The rearrangement links TRBV6-6 to TRBJ1-4; the D gene is possibly TRBD1 (5 bases). V lost 5 bases, J lost 0 bases, and 19 bases lay in between. This CDR3 is built from 18 residues. Germline V gene sequence: CDR1 MNHNY, CDR2 SVGAGI (reference sequence). For the CDR3, the DNA is TGTGCCAGCAGTCCCCCGGTGGTGGGAGGGGCAACTAATGAAAAACTGTTTTTT. Its protein product is CASSPPVVGGATNEKLFF.

This sequence joins TRBV3-1 (or the pseudogene TRBV3-2) and TRBJ2-1, with TRBD2 matching over 11 bases. V was pared by 2 bases and J by 4 bases, with 1 base of the junction left unmatched. The length of the CDR3 is 15 residues. Germline V CDR1 and CDR2: LGHDT, YNNKEL (reference sequence). The CDR3 protein is CASSQWTSGYNEQFF. For the CDR3, the DNA is TGTGCCAGCAGCCAATGGACTAGCGGGTACAATGAGCAGTTCTTC.